One sample yielded the 27 T cell receptor beta chains listed below, sequenced in a study of T cells after yellow fever vaccination. One entry per CDR3 protein results from TCRdb running MiXCR on the 5' RACE reads. The table shows 400,000 to 650,000 distinct CDR3 sequences, with about a fifth occurring only once. The specimen was PBMCs, collected less than 25 days after the first yellow fever vaccination. These receptors all stem from a man in his late teens or twenties who received the YFV17D yellow fever vaccine.

This clonotype was found once. The chain uses TRBV2 and TRBJ2-7; D gene unclear. This CDR3 is 13 amino acids long. Deletions cut 4 bases from V and 6 bases from J, with 13 bases between. CDR1 is SNHLY and CDR2 is FYNNEI in the germline V gene. CDR3 nucleotides: TGTGCCAGCAGTGTCGAGAGTAGGAGCGAGCAGTACTTC. Translating gives CASSVESRSEQYF.

This clonotype was detected a few times. The gene calls are TRBV4-2 and TRBJ2-5, with TRBD2 identical over 9 bases. Germline V gene data show CDR1 as LGHNA and CDR2 as YNFKEQ. The CDR3 spans 12 residues. V shed 0 bases and J 13 bases; nucleotides not matched to a gene: 3. The CDR3 is CASSQDGRGGYF. The CDR3 nucleotides read TGTGCCAGCAGCCAAGACGGGCGGGGGGGGTACTTC.

The chain combines TRBV12-3 or TRBV12-4 with TRBJ1-1, with D uncertain. Trimming took off 3 bases at V and 4 bases at J, with 9 bases between the two ends. This CDR3 contains 13 residues. CDR3 nucleotide sequence: TGTGCCAGCAGTTTCCGGGAGGGCACTGAAGCTTTCTTT. Its translation: CASSFREGTEAFF.

This clonotype was detected a few times. The junction does not match germline at one end; this may be a read error. This chain links TRBV7-7 with TRBJ2-5; TRBD1 is a possible D gene (6 bases). This CDR3 has 15 residues. Looked up from germline, CDR1 is SSHAT and CDR2 is FNYEAQ (reference sequence). CDR3 amino acids: CASSLGGTRQETQYF. In DNA, the CDR3 is TGTGCTAGCAGCTTAGGTGGGACACGTCAAGAGACCCAGTACTTC.

The CDR3 loop reads CASSFVGGGAFETQYF. The CDR3 coding sequence is TGTGCCAGCAGTTTCGTGGGTGGGGGGGCCTTTGAGACCCAGTACTTC. V gene TRBV12-3 or TRBV12-4 combines with J gene TRBJ2-5; D may be TRBD2 (7 bases). There are 16 residues in the CDR3. Trimming removed 3 bases at V and 5 bases at J, with 19 bases between.

The CDR3 nucleotides are TGCGCCAGCAGCTTGGAGCCCGGAATCCCCTCCTACGAGCAGTACGTC. Encoded protein: CASSLEPGIPSYEQYV. The chain is built from TRBV5-1 and TRBJ2-7; D ambiguous. There are 16 residues in the CDR3. V shed 0 bases and J shed 0 bases, with 13 bases lying between them. Germline lookup yields CDR1 SGHRS and CDR2 YFSETQ.

V is TRBV5-8 and J is TRBJ2-2, with D perhaps matching TRBD1 or TRBD2 (5 bases each). Germline CDR1 reads SGHTS; CDR2 reads YDEGEE. The V gene lost 6 bases and the J gene lost 4 bases, with 16 bases spanning the gap. CDR3 length: 15 amino acids. CDR3 loop: CASNAEVGGTGELFF. The CDR3 DNA sequence: TGTGCCAGCAACGCCGAGGTTGGGGGCACCGGGGAGCTGTTTTTT.

In its sample, this clonotype was seen a few times. This chain connects TRBV9 to TRBJ1-1; 10 bases fit TRBD1. The CDR3 is made up of 13 amino acids. Trimming cost V 4 bases and J 7 bases; bases outside gene matches: 4. The germline V gene encodes CDR1 SGDLS and CDR2 YYNGEE. The CDR3 bases are TGTGCCAGCAGCTGGACAGGGGGGCATGAAGCTTTCTTT. It translates to CASSWTGGHEAFF.

This chain uses TRBV10-3 with TRBJ1-2; D not resolved. With 3 bases removed from V and 3 bases from J, the gap between germline ends came to 11 bases. Germline values: CDR1 ENHRY, CDR2 SYGVKD. There are 14 residues in the CDR3. The CDR3 protein is CAISDPPLDYGYTF. The CDR3 DNA sequence: TGTGCCATCAGTGACCCCCCCCTTGACTATGGCTACACCTTC.

The chain employs TRBV11-2 and TRBJ2-1; 8 bases are a match to TRBD2. CDR1 and CDR2 (germline): SGHAT, FQNNGV. Trimming cost V 4 bases and J 8 bases; bases outside gene matches: 10. This CDR3 has 15 residues. The CDR3 is CASSSPGTRRDEQFF. The DNA of the CDR3 is TGTGCCAGCAGCTCCCCCGGGACTAGAAGGGATGAGCAGTTCTTC.

This sequence joins TRBV7-9 and TRBJ2-7; D call uncertain. Trimming left V 8 bases short and J 3 bases short, with 23 bases between. Germline V gene sequence: CDR1 SEHNR, CDR2 FQNEAQ (reference sequence). The CDR3 has 16 residues. The CDR3 is CASSSPIWSPLYEQYV. In nucleotides, the CDR3 is TGTGCCAGCTCCTCCCCCATCTGGTCGCCGCTCTACGAGCAGTACGTC.

This clonotype was found a few times. The V call is TRBV7-2, the J call TRBJ1-2, with D possibly matching TRBD1 (6 bases). This CDR3 comprises 14 residues. Trimming cost V 5 bases and J 2 bases, with 12 bases left between them. Germline CDR1 reads SGHTA; CDR2 reads FQGNSA. The CDR3 reads CASSRTVGNYGYTF. The CDR3 DNA follows: TGTGCCAGCAGCCGGACAGTGGGGAACTATGGCTACACCTTC.

This chain connects TRBV15 to TRBJ2-7; D is perhaps TRBD1 (6 bases). The CDR3 totals 14 residues. Per the germline V gene, CDR1 is LNHNV and CDR2 is YYDKDF (reference sequence). Between the trimmed V and J ends, which lost 4 bases and 5 bases, there was a span of 15 bases. The CDR3 nucleotides are TGTGCCACCAGCACGGTGACAGGAATTCACGAGCAGTACTTC. Amino acids: CATSTVTGIHEQYF.

The V and J genes are TRBV14 and TRBJ2-6; D remains ambiguous. CDR3 length equals 13 residues. The germline V and J ends were trimmed by 0 bases and 9 bases, with 6 bases remaining between them. Germline V gene lookup returns CDR1 SGHDN and CDR2 FVKESK. The CDR3 nucleotides read TGTGCCAGCAGCCAAGATCGGAACAACGTCCTGACTTTC. It codes for CASSQDRNNVLTF.

This clonotype was counted only a few times. The chain joins TRBV7-9 to TRBJ1-5; D is undetermined. Germline CDR1 reads SEHNR; CDR2 reads FQNEAQ (reference sequence). The CDR3 loop spans 14 amino acids. V lost 5 bases and J lost 3, with 11 bases in between. The CDR3, as DNA: TGTGCCAGCAGCCAAGGAGGTGTCAATCAGCCCCAGCATTTT. As protein: CASSQGGVNQPQHF.

The chain uses TRBV2 and TRBJ1-2; D possibly corresponds to TRBD1 (6 bases). Deletions cut 1 base from V and 8 bases from J, with 11 bases between. CDR1 SNHLY and CDR2 FYNNEI come from the germline V gene. CDR3 length equals 13 residues. The CDR3 DNA sequence: TGTGCCAGCAGTGAAGAGACAGGCGTGGGCTACACCTTC. Residues: CASSEETGVGYTF.

The rearrangement links TRBV28 to TRBJ1-3; no firm D call. CDR3 length: 13 residues. Trimming left V 6 bases short and J 4 bases short, with 10 bases between. Germline lookup yields CDR1 MDHEN and CDR2 SYDVKM. The CDR3 reads CASSEVIGNTIYF. The CDR3 DNA is TGTGCCAGCAGCGAGGTTATAGGAAACACCATATATTTT.

V gene TRBV20-1 combines with J gene TRBJ2-7, with 9 bases aligning to TRBD1. The length of the CDR3 is 14 residues. Germline lookup yields CDR1 DFQATT and CDR2 SNEGSKA (reference sequence). Trimming at V came to 6 bases and at J to 6 bases, leaving 12 bases not matched to a gene. DNA of the CDR3: TGCAGTGCATCGACAGGGGGTTTTCCTAGCGAGCAGTACGTC. Its protein product is CSASTGGFPSEQYV.

This clonotype was seen many times. The chain recombines TRBV12-3 or TRBV12-4 with TRBJ2-7; D ambiguous. This CDR3 region has 12 residues. Trimming cost V 1 base and J 3 bases, with 4 bases left between them. CDR3 loop: CASSLDSYEQYF. CDR3 in DNA: TGTGCCAGCAGTTTAGACAGCTACGAGCAGTACTTC.

The J gene is TRBJ2-5, the V gene TRBV29-1; D unresolved. CDR3 length: 10 amino acids. Germline loops: CDR1 SQVTM, CDR2 ANQGSEA. Trimming pared 6 bases from V and 5 bases from J, leaving 7 bases between. CDR3 loop: CSVSWETQYF. The CDR3 nucleotides read TGCAGCGTGAGTTGGGAGACCCAGTACTTC.

V and J are TRBV11-3 and TRBJ2-2; 11 bases match TRBD2. V lost 2 bases to trimming and J lost 6 bases; unmatched junction nucleotides: 2. The CDR3 loop spans 15 amino acids. Germline CDR1 is SGHNT and CDR2 is YENEEA. The CDR3 reads CASSLTSGGPGELFF. CDR3 nucleotides: TGTGCCAGCAGCTTAACTAGCGGGGGACCCGGGGAGCTGTTTTTT.

This clonotype was counted between two and nine times. The V call is TRBV6-5, the J call TRBJ1-5; D remains unclear. Trimming stripped 0 bases from V and 0 bases from J, with 15 bases between. This CDR3 has 18 amino acids. Germline CDR1 and CDR2: MNHEY and SVGAGI. DNA of the CDR3: TGTGCCAGCAGTTACTCACTACCTGGCAGCGATAGCAATCAGCCCCAGCATTTT. It translates to CASSYSLPGSDSNQPQHF.

This chain connects TRBV6-1 to TRBJ2-3; a possible D gene is TRBD2 (6 bases). The CDR3 extends over 14 amino acids. CDR1 is MNHNS, CDR2 SASEGT, per germline. V shed 6 bases and J shed 6 bases, with 16 bases lying between them. The CDR3 sequence is CASRGGGTGDTQYF. The DNA for the CDR3 is TGTGCCAGCAGGGGGGGAGGTACTGGGGATACGCAGTATTTT.

At least ten counts were recorded for this clonotype. This chain connects TRBV4-1 to TRBJ1-2, with a possible D match to TRBD1 (5 bases). Germline V gene data show CDR1 as MGHRA and CDR2 as YSYEKL. The ends were cut back, 2 bases at V and 7 bases at J, with 14 bases in the middle. The CDR3 covers 14 residues. Here the CDR3 DNA reads TGCGCCAGCAGCCAAATATCGGGGGAAGGTGGCTACACCTTC. Translation: CASSQISGEGGYTF.

Only a few counts were recorded for this clonotype. This chain uses TRBV7-2 with TRBJ1-1, with TRBD1 identical over 9 bases. Germline CDR1 SGHTA, CDR2 FQGNSA. The CDR3 totals 14 residues. The J segment lost 4 bases and the V segment lost 5 bases, leaving 5 bases of the junction unmatched. The CDR3 reads CASSRQDRGTEAFF. The CDR3 coding sequence is TGTGCCAGCAGCCGCCAGGACAGGGGCACTGAAGCTTTCTTT.

This clonotype was counted a few times. This chain joins TRBV7-8 and TRBJ1-5, with no clear D. This CDR3 has 15 residues. Trimming cost V 1 base and J 7 bases, with 14 bases left between them. In germline, CDR1 is SGHVS, CDR2 FQNEAQ. The CDR3 loop reads CASSLDLSIEQPQHF. CDR3 sequence (DNA): TGTGCCAGCAGCTTAGACCTAAGCATAGAACAGCCCCAGCATTTT.

The rearrangement links TRBV5-1 to TRBJ2-7, with a weak D call TRBD2 (6 bases). This CDR3 region has 16 residues. Germline CDR1 reads SGHRS; CDR2 reads YFSETQ. V lost 0 bases and J lost 6, with 19 bases in between. The DNA of the CDR3 is TGCGCCAGCAGCTTGGGCCCTGGCGGGGAGAGTTTCGAGCAGTACGTC. Its protein is CASSLGPGGESFEQYV.